This TCR beta chain derives from a study of blood T cell repertoires in COVID-19. Study summary: From T cells, B-cell-depleted T cells, or PBMCs came the material, which was cDNA or gDNA.

V lost 1 base to trimming and J lost 8 bases, with 11 bases between them. This CDR3 has 14 amino acids. Germline V gene sequence: CDR1 SGHVS, CDR2 FQNEAQ. In the original analysis: From reference gene primer amplification, estimates of nucleated cell counts were derived. Only in-frame clones appear in the TCRdb table, and some are missing; sequencing was by immunoSEQ multiplex PCR. D and trimming were read from the DNA, whereas the V and J calls and clone size are those reported in that table. The table lists roughly 99,000 clones, approximately 79% of them singletons, with 15% to 20% in the top ten.

The sequencing input was peripheral blood. The sequence came from a woman at least 80 years old with active or convalescent COVID-19. The V call is TRBV7-8, the J call TRBJ1-4; D may be TRBD1 (5 bases). Written as DNA, the CDR3 is TGTGCCAGCAGCTTAGGGGACGGGGGGGAAAAACTGTTTTTT. Its protein product is CASSLGDGGEKLFF.